These 21 T cell receptor beta chains share one sample of origin, sequenced in a study of blood T cell repertoires in COVID-19. The data were produced by immunoSEQ multiplex PCR, yet TCRdb's version contains in-frame clones alone and is incomplete. The table lists 130,000 or so clones, roughly 77% of them singletons. Sequencing was carried out using peripheral blood. The receptor set was obtained from a woman aged 65 to 85 with COVID-19, enrolled during active disease.

J is TRBJ2-2 and V is TRBV9; 10 bases agree with TRBD2. The length of the CDR3 is 16 residues. V was pared by 3 bases and J by 1 base, with 3 bases of the junction left unmatched. From germline, CDR1 is SGDLS and CDR2 YYNGEE. The CDR3 region is CASSGRLAGNTGELFF. DNA for the CDR3: TGTGCCAGCAGCGGGCGACTAGCGGGGAACACCGGGGAGCTGTTTTTT.

The CDR3 bases are TGCAGCGTTGAAGATGGGACTAGGCAGTACTTC. As protein: CSVEDGTRQYF. V is TRBV29-1 and J is TRBJ2-7, with 8 positions matching TRBD2. Germline-derived CDR1 and CDR2 are SQVTM and ANQGSEA. There are 11 residues in the CDR3. The J segment lost 9 bases and the V segment lost 0 bases, leaving 1 base of the junction unmatched.

This clone has just a few counts. The chain links TRBV5-1 to TRBJ2-5, with a tentative D call TRBD1 (5 bases). Trimming removed 5 bases from V and 4 bases from J, with 24 bases in between. This CDR3 spans 17 amino acids. Per the germline V gene, CDR1 is SGHRS and CDR2 is YFSETQ. The CDR3 DNA sequence: TGCGCCAGCAGATCGGGCCACAGGTCAAGGGGCCTAGAGACCCAGTACTTC. This encodes CASRSGHRSRGLETQYF.

The genes are TRBV6-6 and TRBJ1-4; 9 positions agree with TRBD1. CDR1 is MNHNY, CDR2 SVGAGI, per germline (reference sequence). V lost 2 bases and J lost 8; bases outside the gene matches: 3. The CDR3 is 14 residues long. The CDR3 region has the DNA TGTGCCAGCAGTTACCGAGGACAGGGGGAAAAACTGTTTTTT. Translating gives CASSYRGQGEKLFF.

This chain uses TRBV30 with TRBJ2-3; the match to TRBD1 covers 10 bases. Germline loops: CDR1 GTSNPN, CDR2 SVGIG (reference sequence). The CDR3 runs 15 residues. V was pared by 2 bases and J by 4 bases, with 6 bases of the junction left unmatched. The CDR3, as DNA: TGTGCCTGGAGTCTAATGACAGGGGGCCCAGATACGCAGTATTTT. Translated: CAWSLMTGGPDTQYF. Looking up the rest from reference TRBV30 and TRBJ2-3 gives the full variable domain: SQTIHQWPATLVQPVGSPLSLECTVEGTSNPNLYWYRQAAGRGLQLLFYSVGIGQISSEVPQNLSASRPQDRQFILSSKKLLLSDSGFYLCAWSLMTGGPDTQYFGPGTRLTVL.

This clone was found a few times. The chain couples TRBV28 to TRBJ1-1; possible D gene TRBD1, 6 bases. V lost 6 bases and J lost 3, with 14 bases in between. CDR1 and CDR2 (germline): MDHEN, SYDVKM. This CDR3 has 14 amino acids. The CDR3 coding sequence is TGTGCCAGCAGATCTCTACAGGGAGACACTGAAGCTTTCTTT. The encoded protein is CASRSLQGDTEAFF.

This sequence joins TRBV2 and TRBJ1-3; no definite D call. Germline assignment: CDR1 SNHLY and CDR2 FYNNEI. The CDR3 has 11 residues. V gave up 7 bases and J gave up 8 bases, with 9 bases separating them. CDR3 region: CASKRTDTIYF. The CDR3 DNA is TGTGCCAGCAAGCGGACTGACACCATATATTTT.

CDR3 region: CASSRLQGYEPQHF. The CDR3 DNA reads TGTGCCAGCAGCCGTTTACAGGGCTATGAGCCCCAGCATTTT. This chain links TRBV6-5 with TRBJ1-5; D is perhaps TRBD1 (6 bases). The V gene lost 6 bases and the J gene lost 8 bases, with 17 bases spanning the gap. The CDR3 length is 14 residues. Germline V lookup: CDR1 MNHEY, CDR2 SVGAGI.

V gene TRBV4-1 combines with J gene TRBJ2-7, with a possible D match to TRBD1 (6 bases). The CDR3 loop spans 15 amino acids. Trimming stripped 1 base from V and 0 bases from J, with 10 bases between. Germline V lookup: CDR1 MGHRA, CDR2 YSYEKL. CDR3 sequence reads: CASSQADRLSYEQYF. The CDR3 region has the DNA TGCGCCAGCAGCCAAGCTGACAGGCTCTCCTACGAGCAGTACTTC.

The V gene is TRBV4-2, the J gene TRBJ1-3; 10 bases are a match to TRBD1. Germline lookup yields CDR1 LGHNA and CDR2 YNFKEQ. The CDR3 is 17 amino acids. J was trimmed by 1 base and V by 1 base; bases with no gene match: 4. This chain's CDR3 is CASSQARQGASGNTIYF. The DNA of the CDR3 is TGTGCCAGCAGCCAAGCCCGACAGGGGGCTTCTGGAAACACCATATATTTT.

The chain is built from TRBV24-1 and TRBJ1-1; TRBD1 is a possible D gene (5 bases). Germline V gives CDR1 KGHDR, CDR2 SFDVKD. CDR3 size: 13 residues. V was cut by 4 bases and J by 10 bases, with 15 bases left in between. In nucleotides, the CDR3 is TGTGCCACCAGTGACCCGACAGTCCCTGGAGCTTTCTTT. Translation: CATSDPTVPGAFF.

V gene TRBV5-1 combines with J gene TRBJ1-4; 9 nucleotides match TRBD1. The CDR3 consists of 14 residues. CDR1 SGHRS and CDR2 YFSETQ come from the germline V gene. V trimming: 0 bases; J trimming: 6 bases; junction bases outside the gene matches: 0. This CDR3 is CASSLGTGDEKLFF. CDR3 bases: TGCGCCAGCAGCTTGGGGACAGGGGATGAAAAACTGTTTTTT.

The chain has TRBV4-2 and TRBJ1-2; D is perhaps TRBD1 (5 bases). V gave up 0 bases and J gave up 14 bases, with 28 bases separating them. Germline assignment: CDR1 LGHNA and CDR2 YNFKEQ. CDR3 size: 17 residues. For the CDR3, the DNA is TGTGCCAGCAGCCAAGACGGGCCCCCTCGCGAGCTTACAGGTGGGACCTTC. Translation gives CASSQDGPPRELTGGTF.

The gene calls are TRBV6-6 and TRBJ1-5; possibly TRBD1 for D (5 bases). The CDR3 runs 15 residues. Between the trimmed V and J ends, which lost 6 bases and 2 bases, there was a span of 14 bases. CDR1 and CDR2 (germline): MNHNY, SVGAGI (reference sequence). This CDR3 is CASSAGGVGNQPQHF. The CDR3 bases are TGTGCCAGCAGCGCGGGGGGGGTGGGCAATCAGCCCCAGCATTTT.

The V gene is TRBV7-3, the J gene TRBJ1-2; D possibly corresponds to TRBD1 (5 bases). In germline, CDR1 is SGHTA, CDR2 FQGTGA. Trimming removed 5 bases at V and 8 bases at J, with 12 bases between. The CDR3 has 12 residues. The CDR3 bases are TGTGCCAGCAGCCAACCCGGGGGGGGCTACACCTTC. Protein product: CASSQPGGGYTF.

This clone was recorded once. This chain uses TRBV10-2 with TRBJ2-1; 9 bases match TRBD2. CDR3 size: 17 residues. Germline CDR1 reads WSHSY; CDR2 reads SAAADI. V lost 3 bases to trimming and J lost 3 bases; unmatched junction nucleotides: 9. CDR3 DNA: TGCGCCAGCAGTGAAAAACCGGGACTAGCCTACTACAATGAGCAGTTCTTC. As protein: CASSEKPGLAYYNEQFF.

The CDR3 DNA reads as TGTGCCAGCTCACCCGACAGGGCCGCTAATGAAAAACTGTTTTTT. Its translation is CASSPDRAANEKLFF. The V and J genes are TRBV18 and TRBJ1-4, with TRBD1 matching over 7 bases. Germline V CDR1 and CDR2: KGHSH, LQKENI. The CDR3 is 15 residues long. V was pared by 3 bases and J by 3 bases, with 4 bases of the junction left unmatched.

V usage is TRBV11-1 and J usage is TRBJ2-7; D is uncertain. V was clipped by 4 bases and J by 7 bases, with 8 bases between them. Per the germline V gene, CDR1 is SGHAT and CDR2 is FQDESV (reference sequence). CDR3 length equals 11 residues. The CDR3 sequence: CASSSSLEQYF. CDR3 coding DNA: TGTGCCAGCAGCTCCTCTTTAGAGCAGTACTTC.

V gene TRBV7-8 combines with J gene TRBJ1-5; 10 nucleotides match TRBD1. V dropped 5 bases and J dropped 4; count of bases not matched to a gene: 2. The CDR3 totals 14 residues. CDR1 and CDR2 from the germline V gene are SGHVS and FQNEAQ. CDR3 protein: CASSRTGGNQPQHF. CDR3 bases: TGTGCCAGCAGCCGGACAGGGGGAAATCAGCCCCAGCATTTT.

The genes are TRBV25-1 and TRBJ2-7; a possible D gene is TRBD1 (6 bases). The CDR3 sequence is 14 residues long. From germline, CDR1 is MGHDK and CDR2 SYGVNS. The V end lost 3 bases, the J end lost 1 base, and 10 bases lay between the germline ends. CDR3 DNA: TGTGCCAGCAGTGATACAGGGTATTCCTACGAGCAGTACTTC. Translated: CASSDTGYSYEQYF.

V gene TRBV25-1 combines with J gene TRBJ1-1; 8 nucleotides align to TRBD1. The CDR3 is made up of 15 amino acids. The J segment lost 5 bases and the V segment lost 1 base, leaving 6 bases of the junction unmatched. From germline, CDR1 is MGHDK and CDR2 SYGVNS. The CDR3 here is CASSEFTGGDTEAFF. The CDR3 coding sequence is TGTGCCAGCAGTGAATTTACAGGGGGAGATACTGAAGCTTTCTTT.